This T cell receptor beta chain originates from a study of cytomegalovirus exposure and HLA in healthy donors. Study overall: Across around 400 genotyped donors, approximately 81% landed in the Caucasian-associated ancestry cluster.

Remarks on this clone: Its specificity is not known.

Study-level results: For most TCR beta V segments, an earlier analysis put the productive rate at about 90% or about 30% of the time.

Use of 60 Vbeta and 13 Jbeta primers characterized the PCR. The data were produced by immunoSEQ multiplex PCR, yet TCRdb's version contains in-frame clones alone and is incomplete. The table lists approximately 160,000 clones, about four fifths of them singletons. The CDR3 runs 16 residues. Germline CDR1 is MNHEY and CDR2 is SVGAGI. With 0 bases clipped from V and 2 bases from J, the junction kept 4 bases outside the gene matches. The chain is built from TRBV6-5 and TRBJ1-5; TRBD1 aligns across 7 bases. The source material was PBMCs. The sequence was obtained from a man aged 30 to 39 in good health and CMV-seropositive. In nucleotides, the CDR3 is TGTGCCAGCAGTTACTCGGCAGGGGGAGGCAATCAGCCCCAGCATTTT. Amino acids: CASSYSAGGGNQPQHF.